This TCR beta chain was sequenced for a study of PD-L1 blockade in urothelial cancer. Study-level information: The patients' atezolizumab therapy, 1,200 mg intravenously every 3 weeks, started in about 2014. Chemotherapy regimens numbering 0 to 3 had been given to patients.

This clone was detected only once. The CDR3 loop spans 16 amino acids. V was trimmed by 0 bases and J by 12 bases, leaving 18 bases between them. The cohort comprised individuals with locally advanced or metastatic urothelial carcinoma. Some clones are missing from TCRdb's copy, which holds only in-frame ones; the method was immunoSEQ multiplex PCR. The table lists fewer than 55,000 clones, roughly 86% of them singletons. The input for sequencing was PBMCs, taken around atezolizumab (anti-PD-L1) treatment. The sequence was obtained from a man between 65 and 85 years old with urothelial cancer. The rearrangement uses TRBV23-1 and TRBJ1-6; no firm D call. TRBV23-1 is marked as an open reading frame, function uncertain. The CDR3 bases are TGCGCCAGCAGTCAATCTGAGGAGGGCCGGACGGTACCCCTCCACTTT. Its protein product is CASSQSEEGRTVPLHF.